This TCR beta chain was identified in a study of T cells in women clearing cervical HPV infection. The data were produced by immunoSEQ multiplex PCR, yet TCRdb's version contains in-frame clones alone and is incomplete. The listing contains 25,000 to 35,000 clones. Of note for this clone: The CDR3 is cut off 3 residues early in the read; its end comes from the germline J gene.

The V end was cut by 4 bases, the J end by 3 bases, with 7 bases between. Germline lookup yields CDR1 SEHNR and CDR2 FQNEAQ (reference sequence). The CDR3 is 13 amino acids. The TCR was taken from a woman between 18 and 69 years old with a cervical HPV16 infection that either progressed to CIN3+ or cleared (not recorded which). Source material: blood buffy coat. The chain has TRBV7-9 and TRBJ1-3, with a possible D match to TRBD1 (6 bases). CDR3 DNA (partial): TGTGCCAGCAGCTCAGGGGTTGGAAACACC. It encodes CASSSGVGNT. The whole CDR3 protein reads CASSSGVGNTIYF.